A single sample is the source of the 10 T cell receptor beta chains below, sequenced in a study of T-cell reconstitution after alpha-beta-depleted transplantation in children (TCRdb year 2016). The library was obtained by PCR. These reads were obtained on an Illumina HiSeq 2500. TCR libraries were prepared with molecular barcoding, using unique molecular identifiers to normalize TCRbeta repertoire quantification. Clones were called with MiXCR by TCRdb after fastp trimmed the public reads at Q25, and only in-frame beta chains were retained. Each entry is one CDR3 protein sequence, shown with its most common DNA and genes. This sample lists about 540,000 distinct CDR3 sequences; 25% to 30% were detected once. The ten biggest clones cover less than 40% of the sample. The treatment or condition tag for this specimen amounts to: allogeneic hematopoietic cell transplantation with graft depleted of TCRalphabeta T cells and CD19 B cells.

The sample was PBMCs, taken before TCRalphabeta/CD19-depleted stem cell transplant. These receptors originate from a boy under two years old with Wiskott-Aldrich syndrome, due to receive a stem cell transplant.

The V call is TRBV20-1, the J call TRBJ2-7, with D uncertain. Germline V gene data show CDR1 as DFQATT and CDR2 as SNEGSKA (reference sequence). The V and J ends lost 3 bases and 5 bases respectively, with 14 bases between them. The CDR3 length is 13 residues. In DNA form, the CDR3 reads TGCAGTGCTAGTGCCGACCCGAAGGACGAGCAGTACTTC. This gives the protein CSASADPKDEQYF.

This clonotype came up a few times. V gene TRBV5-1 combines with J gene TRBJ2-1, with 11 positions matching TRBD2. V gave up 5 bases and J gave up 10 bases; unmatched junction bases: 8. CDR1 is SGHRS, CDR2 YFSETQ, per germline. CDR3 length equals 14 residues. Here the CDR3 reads CASSLLAGVPEQFF. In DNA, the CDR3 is TGCGCCAGCAGTTTACTAGCGGGAGTCCCCGAGCAGTTCTTC.

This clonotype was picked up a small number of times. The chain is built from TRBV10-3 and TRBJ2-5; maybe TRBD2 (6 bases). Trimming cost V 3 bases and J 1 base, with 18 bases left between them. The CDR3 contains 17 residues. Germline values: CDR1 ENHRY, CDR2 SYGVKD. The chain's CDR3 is CAISDPVSGTLQETQYF. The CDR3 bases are TGTGCCATCAGTGACCCGGTCTCAGGGACTCTCCAAGAGACCCAGTACTTC.

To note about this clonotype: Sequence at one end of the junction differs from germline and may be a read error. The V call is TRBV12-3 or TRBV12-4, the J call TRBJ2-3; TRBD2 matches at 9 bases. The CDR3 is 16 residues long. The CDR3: CASSFSGSFSTDAQYF. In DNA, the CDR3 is TGTGCCAGCAGCTTTAGCGGGAGCTTCAGCACAGATGCGCAGTATTTT.

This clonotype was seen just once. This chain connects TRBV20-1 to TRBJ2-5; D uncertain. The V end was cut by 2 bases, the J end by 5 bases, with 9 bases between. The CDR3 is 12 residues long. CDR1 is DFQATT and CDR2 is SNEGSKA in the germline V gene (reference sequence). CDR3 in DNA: TGCAGTGCTAGACCACCTGGGGAGACCCAGTACTTC. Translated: CSARPPGETQYF.

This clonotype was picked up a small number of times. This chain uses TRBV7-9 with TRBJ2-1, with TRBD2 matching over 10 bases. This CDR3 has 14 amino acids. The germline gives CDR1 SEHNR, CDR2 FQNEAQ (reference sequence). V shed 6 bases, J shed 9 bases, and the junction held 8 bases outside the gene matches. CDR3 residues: CASRPAGGPSEQFF. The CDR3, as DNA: TGTGCCAGCAGGCCAGCGGGAGGGCCTAGTGAGCAGTTCTTC.

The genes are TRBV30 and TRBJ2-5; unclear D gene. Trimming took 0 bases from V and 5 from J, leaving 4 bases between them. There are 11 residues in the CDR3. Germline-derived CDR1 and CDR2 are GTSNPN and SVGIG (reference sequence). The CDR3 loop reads CAWSVLETQYF. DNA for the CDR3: TGTGCCTGGAGTGTACTCGAGACCCAGTACTTC.

The CDR3 nucleotides are TGTGCCAGCAGCTTAGTTGGGACAACCGGGGAAAAACTGTTTTTT. Translating gives CASSLVGTTGEKLFF. V usage is TRBV7-9 and J usage is TRBJ1-4; a possible D gene is TRBD1 (6 bases). This CDR3 has 15 amino acids. The V end was cut by 1 base, the J end by 8 bases, with 14 bases between. Germline CDR1 is SEHNR and CDR2 is FQNEAQ (reference sequence).

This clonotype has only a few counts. CDR3 nucleotides: TGCGCCAGCAGCACCCGACAGCAAGAGACCCAGTACTTC. This sequence encodes CASSTRQQETQYF. The genes are TRBV5-1 and TRBJ2-5; weak D call: TRBD1 (5 bases). Germline CDR1 SGHRS, CDR2 YFSETQ. Trimming took off 4 bases at V and 2 bases at J, with 9 bases between the two ends. The CDR3 consists of 13 residues.

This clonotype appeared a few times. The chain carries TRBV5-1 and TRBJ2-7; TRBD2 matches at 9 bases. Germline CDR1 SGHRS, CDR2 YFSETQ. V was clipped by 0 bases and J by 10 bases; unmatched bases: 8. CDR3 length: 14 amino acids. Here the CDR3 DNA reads TGCGCCAGCAGCTTGGTGGCTAGCGGGACGGCTCAGTACTTC. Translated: CASSLVASGTAQYF. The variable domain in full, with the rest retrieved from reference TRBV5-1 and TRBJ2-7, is KAGVTQTPRYLIKTRGQQVTLSCSPISGHRSVSWYQQTPGQGLQFLFEYFSETQRNKGNFPGRFSGRQFSNSRSEMNVSTLELGDSALYLCASSLVASGTAQYFGPGTRLTVT.